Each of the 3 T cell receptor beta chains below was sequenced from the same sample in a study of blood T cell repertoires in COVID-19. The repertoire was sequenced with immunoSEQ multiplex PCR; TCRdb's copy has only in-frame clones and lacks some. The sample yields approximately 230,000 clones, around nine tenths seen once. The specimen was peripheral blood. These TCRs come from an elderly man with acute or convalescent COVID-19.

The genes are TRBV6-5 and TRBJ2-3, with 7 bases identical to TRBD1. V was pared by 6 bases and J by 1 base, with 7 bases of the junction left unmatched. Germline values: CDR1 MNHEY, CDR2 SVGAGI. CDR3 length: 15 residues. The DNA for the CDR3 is TGTGCCAGCAGAACGACAGGGATGGGCACAGATACGCAGTATTTT. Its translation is CASRTTGMGTDTQYF.

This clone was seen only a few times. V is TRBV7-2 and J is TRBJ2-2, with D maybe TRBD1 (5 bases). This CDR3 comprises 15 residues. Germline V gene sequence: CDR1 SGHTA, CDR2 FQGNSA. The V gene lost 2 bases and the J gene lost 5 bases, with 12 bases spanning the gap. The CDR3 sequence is CASSLQWGNTGELFF. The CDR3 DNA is TGTGCCAGCAGCTTACAGTGGGGCAATACCGGGGAGCTGTTTTTT.

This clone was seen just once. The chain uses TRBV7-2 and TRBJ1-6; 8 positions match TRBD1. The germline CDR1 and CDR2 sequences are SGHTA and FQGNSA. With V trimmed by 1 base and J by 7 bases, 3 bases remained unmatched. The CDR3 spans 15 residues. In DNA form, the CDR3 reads TGTGCCAGCAGCTTAGGGACAGGGTCGAATTCACCCCTCCACTTT. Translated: CASSLGTGSNSPLHF.